Within the sample, the clone carrying this TCR beta chain is medium-sized. Antigen unknown. The data were obtained in a study of neoadjuvant anti-PD-1 for oral cavity cancer. Study results and limitations: Expansion of preexisting intratumoral clones was suggested to aid response. With three patients per group, TCR findings need larger cohorts.

V lost 6 bases to trimming and J lost 7 bases, with 16 bases between them. Germline V gene lookup returns CDR1 MNHEY and CDR2 SVGAGI. The CDR3 runs to 13 residues. Some clones are missing from TCRdb's copy, which holds only in-frame ones; the method was immunoSEQ multiplex PCR. The table has about 6,700 clones, about 50% seen once. This receptor was identified in a person aged 40-85 years with oral cavity squamous cell carcinoma. This chain joins TRBV6-5 and TRBJ2-7; D is perhaps TRBD1 or TRBD2 (6 bases each). The sample here was tumor tissue, taken before nivolumab (anti-PD-1) treatment. The CDR3 sequence: CASSPLGGSEQYF. The DNA of the CDR3 is TGTGCCAGCAGCCCGCTGGGGGGCTCTGAGCAGTACTTC.